Included here is one TCR beta chain sequence, with context. This record belongs to a study of PD-1 blockade in classical Hodgkin lymphoma. Profiled with immunoSEQ multiplex PCR; TCRdb holds only in-frame clones, not every one. The sample has 40,000 or so clones; about 85% are singletons. Relapses following autologous stem cell transplantation were seen in all patients, with brentuximab vedotin exposure varying. V lost 0 bases, J lost 0 bases, and 0 bases stayed unmatched. Germline V CDR1 and CDR2: SGDLS, YYNGEE. The length of the CDR3 is 16 residues. The starting material was peripheral blood mononuclear cells (PBMCs), obtained before the second cycle of nivolumab. This chain joins TRBV9 and TRBJ2-5; 12 bases are shared with TRBD2. The receptor was derived from a human donor with classical Hodgkin lymphoma. The CDR3: CASSVGLAGDQETQYF. DNA of the CDR3: TGTGCCAGCAGCGTAGGACTAGCGGGGGACCAAGAGACCCAGTACTTC. The variable domain in full, completed from reference TRBV9 and TRBJ2-5, reads DSGVTQTPKHLITATGQRVTLRCSPRSGDLSVYWYQQSLDQGLQFLIQYYNGEERAKGNILERFSAQQFPDLHSELNLSSLELGDSALYFCASSVGLAGDQETQYFGPGTRLLVL.